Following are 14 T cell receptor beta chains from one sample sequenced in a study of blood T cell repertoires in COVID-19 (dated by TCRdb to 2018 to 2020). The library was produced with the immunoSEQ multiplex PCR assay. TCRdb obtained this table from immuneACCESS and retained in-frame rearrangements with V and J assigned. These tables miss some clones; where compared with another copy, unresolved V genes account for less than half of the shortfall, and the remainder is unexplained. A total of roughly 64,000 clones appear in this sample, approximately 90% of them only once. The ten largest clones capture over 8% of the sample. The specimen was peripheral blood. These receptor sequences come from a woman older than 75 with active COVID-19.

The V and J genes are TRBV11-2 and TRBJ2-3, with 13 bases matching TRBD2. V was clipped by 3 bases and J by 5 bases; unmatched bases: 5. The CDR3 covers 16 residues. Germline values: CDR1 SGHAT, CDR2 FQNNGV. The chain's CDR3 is CASSFVGLAGVDTQYF. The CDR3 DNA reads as TGTGCCAGCAGCTTTGTTGGACTAGCGGGAGTAGATACGCAGTATTTT. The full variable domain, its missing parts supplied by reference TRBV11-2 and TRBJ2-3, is EAGVAQSPRYKIIEKRQSVAFWCNPISGHATLYWYQQILGQGPKLLIQFQNNGVVDDSQLPKDRFSAERLKGVDSTLKIQPAKLEDSAVYLCASSFVGLAGVDTQYFGPGTRLTVL.

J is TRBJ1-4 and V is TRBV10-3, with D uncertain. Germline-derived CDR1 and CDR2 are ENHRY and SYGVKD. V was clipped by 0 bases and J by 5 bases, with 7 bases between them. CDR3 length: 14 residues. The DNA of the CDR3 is TGTGCCATCAGTGAGTCGGAGAGGAATGAAAAACTGTTTTTT. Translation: CAISESERNEKLFF.

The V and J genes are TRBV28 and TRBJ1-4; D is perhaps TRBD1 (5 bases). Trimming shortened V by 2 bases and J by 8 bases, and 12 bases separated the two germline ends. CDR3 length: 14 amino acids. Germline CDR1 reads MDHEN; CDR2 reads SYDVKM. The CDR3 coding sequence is TGTGCCAGCAGTTTACTTTCGGGGGACGAAAAACTGTTTTTT. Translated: CASSLLSGDEKLFF. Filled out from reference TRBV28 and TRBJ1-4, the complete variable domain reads DVKVTQSSRYLVKRTGEKVFLECVQDMDHENMFWYRQDPGLGLRLIYFSYDVKMKEKGDIPEGYSVSREKKERFSLILESASTNQTSMYLCASSLLSGDEKLFFGSGTQLSVL.

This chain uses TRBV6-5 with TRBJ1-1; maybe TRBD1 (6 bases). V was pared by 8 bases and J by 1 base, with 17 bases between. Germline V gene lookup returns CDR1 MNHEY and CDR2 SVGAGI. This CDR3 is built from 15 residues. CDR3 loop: CASAVAGEPNTEAFF. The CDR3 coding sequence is TGTGCCAGCGCGGTGGCAGGGGAACCGAACACTGAAGCTTTCTTT.

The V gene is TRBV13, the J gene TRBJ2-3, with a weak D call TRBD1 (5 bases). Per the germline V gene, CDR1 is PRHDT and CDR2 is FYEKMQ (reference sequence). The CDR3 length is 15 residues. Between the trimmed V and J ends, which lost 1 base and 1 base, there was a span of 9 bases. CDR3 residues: CASSLDQGGTDTQYF. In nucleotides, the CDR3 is TGTGCCAGCAGCTTAGATCAAGGGGGCACAGATACGCAGTATTTT.

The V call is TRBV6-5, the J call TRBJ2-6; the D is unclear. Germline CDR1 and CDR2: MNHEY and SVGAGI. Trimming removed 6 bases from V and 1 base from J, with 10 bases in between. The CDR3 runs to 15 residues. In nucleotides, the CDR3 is TGTGCCAGCAGCACGACTGAGTCTGGGGCCAACGTCCTGACTTTC. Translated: CASSTTESGANVLTF.

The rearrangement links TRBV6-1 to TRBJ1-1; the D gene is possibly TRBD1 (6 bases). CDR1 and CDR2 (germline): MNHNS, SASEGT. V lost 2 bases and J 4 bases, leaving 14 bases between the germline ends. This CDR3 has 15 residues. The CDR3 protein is CASSEPTGRGTEAFF. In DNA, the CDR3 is TGTGCCAGCAGTGAACCGACAGGACGGGGCACTGAAGCTTTCTTT.

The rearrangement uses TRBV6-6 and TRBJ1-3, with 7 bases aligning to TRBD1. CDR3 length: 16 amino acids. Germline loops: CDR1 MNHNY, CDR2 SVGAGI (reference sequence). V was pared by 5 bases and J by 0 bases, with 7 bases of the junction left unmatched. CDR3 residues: CASSRTGVSSGNTIYF. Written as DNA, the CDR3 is TGTGCCAGCAGTCGGACAGGCGTCTCCTCTGGAAACACCATATATTTT.

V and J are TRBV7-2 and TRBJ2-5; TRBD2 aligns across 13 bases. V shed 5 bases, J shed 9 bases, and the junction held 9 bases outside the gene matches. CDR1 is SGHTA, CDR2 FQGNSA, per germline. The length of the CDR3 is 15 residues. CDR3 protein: CASSHATSGRVSQYF. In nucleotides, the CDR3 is TGTGCCAGCAGCCACGCAACTAGCGGGAGGGTCTCCCAGTACTTC.

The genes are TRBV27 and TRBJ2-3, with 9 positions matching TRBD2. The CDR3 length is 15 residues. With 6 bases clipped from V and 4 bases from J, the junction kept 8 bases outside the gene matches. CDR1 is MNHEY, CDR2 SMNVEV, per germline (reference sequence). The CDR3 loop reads CASRSGTSRSDTQYF. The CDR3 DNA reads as TGTGCCAGCAGGAGCGGGACTAGCAGGTCAGATACGCAGTATTTT.

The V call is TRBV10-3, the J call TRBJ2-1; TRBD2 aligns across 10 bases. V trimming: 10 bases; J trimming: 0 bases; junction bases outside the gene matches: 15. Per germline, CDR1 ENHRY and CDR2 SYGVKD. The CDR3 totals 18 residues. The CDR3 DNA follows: TGTGCCACTAGAGGCGGGCTAGCGGGAGCCAGCTCCTACAATGAGCAGTTCTTC. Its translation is CATRGGLAGASSYNEQFF.

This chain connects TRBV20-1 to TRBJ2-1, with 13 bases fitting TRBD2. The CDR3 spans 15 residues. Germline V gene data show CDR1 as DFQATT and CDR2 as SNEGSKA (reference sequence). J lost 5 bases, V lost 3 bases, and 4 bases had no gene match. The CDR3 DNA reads TGCAGTGCTAGTGCCGGGACTAGCGGGGACAATGAGCAGTTCTTC. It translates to CSASAGTSGDNEQFF.

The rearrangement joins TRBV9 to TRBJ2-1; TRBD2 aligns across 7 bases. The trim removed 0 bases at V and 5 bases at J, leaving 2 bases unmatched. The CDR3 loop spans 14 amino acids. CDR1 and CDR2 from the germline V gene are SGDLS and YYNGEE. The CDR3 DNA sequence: TGTGCCAGCAGCGTAGTCACTAGCGACAATGAGCAGTTCTTC. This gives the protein CASSVVTSDNEQFF.

CDR3 protein: CASSLSTSSETQYF. DNA for the CDR3: TGCGCCAGCAGCCTCTCGACTAGTTCAGAGACCCAGTACTTC. The chain uses TRBV5-1 and TRBJ2-5; the D gene is possibly TRBD2 (6 bases). V lost 4 bases and J lost 4, with 14 bases in between. Germline V gene data show CDR1 as SGHRS and CDR2 as YFSETQ. CDR3 size: 14 residues. The full variable domain, in which reference TRBV5-1 and TRBJ2-5 provide the parts outside the CDR3, is KAGVTQTPRYLIKTRGQQVTLSCSPISGHRSVSWYQQTPGQGLQFLFEYFSETQRNKGNFPGRFSGRQFSNSRSEMNVSTLELGDSALYLCASSLSTSSETQYFGPGTRLLVL.